The present entry profiles one T cell receptor (beta chain) with its context. The antigen remains unidentified. The source of the sample is a study of beta chain features in type 1 diabetes. The entirety of the isolated RNA underwent reverse transcription, so expressed TCRB transcripts were sequenced. Sequencing was performed with immunoSEQ multiplex PCR; in TCRdb, only in-frame clones are kept and a portion is missing. The sample yields approximately 600,000 clones, around 11% seen once. Sorting produced populations that all topped 98% purity. V gave up 3 bases and J gave up 5 bases, with 15 bases separating them. CDR1 SGHVS and CDR2 FNYEAQ come from the germline V gene. This CDR3 has 15 residues. Study findings and constraints: The study found moderately but significantly shorter TCRB CDR3s in all four CD4+ subsets of Type 1 diabetes patients.

Sequenced material: naive CD4+ T cells from blood. This receptor was obtained from a man under 40 with type 1 diabetes. V and J are TRBV7-6 and TRBJ2-3, with D perhaps TRBD2 (7 bases). The CDR3 region has the DNA TGTGCCAGCAGCTTGAGGGGGGGCTTAGGAGATACGCAGTATTTT. Its protein product is CASSLRGGLGDTQYF.